This TCR beta chain was recovered during a study of immune evolution from preneoplasia to lung adenocarcinoma. Notes on the study in general: T cell clonality was higher in KRAS-mutant than EGFR-mutant or wild-type nodules.

Patient tissue came from resections in Japan or China, 2014–2017. Premalignant or tumor cells were enriched by macro-dissection after pathologic assessment. The data were produced by immunoSEQ multiplex PCR, yet TCRdb's version contains in-frame clones alone and is incomplete. The table shows around 3,900 clones, with more than 75% occurring only once. Worth noting for this clone: Antigen: not known.

This receptor was obtained from an older person with invasive lung adenocarcinoma. Some clones in this sample may be carry-over from other donors' samples. The sequenced sample was FFPE invasive lung adenocarcinoma tissue.

CDR3 amino acids: CASSLGAGAKETQYF. DNA for the CDR3: TGTGCCAGCAGCTTAGGGGCAGGGGCGAAAGAGACCCAGTACTTC. V gene TRBV7-9 combines with J gene TRBJ2-5; D is possibly TRBD1 (6 bases). The CDR3 is 15 residues long. Trimming took off 1 base at V and 3 bases at J, with 12 bases between the two ends. Germline assignment: CDR1 SEHNR and CDR2 FQNEAQ (reference sequence).